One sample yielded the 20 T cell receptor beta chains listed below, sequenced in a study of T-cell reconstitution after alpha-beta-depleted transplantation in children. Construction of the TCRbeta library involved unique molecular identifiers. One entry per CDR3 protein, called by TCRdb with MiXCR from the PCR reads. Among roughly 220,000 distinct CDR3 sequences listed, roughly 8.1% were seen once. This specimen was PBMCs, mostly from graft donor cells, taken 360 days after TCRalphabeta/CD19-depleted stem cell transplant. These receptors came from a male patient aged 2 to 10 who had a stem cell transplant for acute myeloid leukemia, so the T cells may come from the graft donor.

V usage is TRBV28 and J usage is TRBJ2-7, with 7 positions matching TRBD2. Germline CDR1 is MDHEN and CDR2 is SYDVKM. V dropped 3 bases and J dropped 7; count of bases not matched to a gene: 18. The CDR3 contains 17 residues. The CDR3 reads CASSFRGAGTTVMEQYF. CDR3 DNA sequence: TGTGCCAGCAGTTTCCGAGGAGCCGGGACTACCGTCATGGAGCAGTACTTC.

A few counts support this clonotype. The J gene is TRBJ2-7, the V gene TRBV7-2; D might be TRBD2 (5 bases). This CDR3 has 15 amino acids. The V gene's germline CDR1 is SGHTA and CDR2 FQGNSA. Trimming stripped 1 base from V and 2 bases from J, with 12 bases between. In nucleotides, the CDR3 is TGTGCCAGCAGCTTAGGGACCGGACTGCCCTACGAGCAGTACTTC. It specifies CASSLGTGLPYEQYF.

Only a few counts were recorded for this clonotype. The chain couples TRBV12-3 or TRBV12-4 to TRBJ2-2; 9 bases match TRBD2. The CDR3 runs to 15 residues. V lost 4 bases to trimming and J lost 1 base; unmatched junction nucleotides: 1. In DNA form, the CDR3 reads TGTGCCAGCAGTTCGACTAGCGGGAACACCGGGGAGCTGTTTTTT. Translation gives CASSSTSGNTGELFF.

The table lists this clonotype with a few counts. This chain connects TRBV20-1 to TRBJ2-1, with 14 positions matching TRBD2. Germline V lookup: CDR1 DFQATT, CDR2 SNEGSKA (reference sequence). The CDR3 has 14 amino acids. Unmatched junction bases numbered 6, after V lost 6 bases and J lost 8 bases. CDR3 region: CSAQGLAGADEQFF. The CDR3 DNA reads TGCAGTGCCCAGGGACTAGCGGGAGCCGATGAGCAGTTCTTC.

In DNA form, the CDR3 reads TGCGCCAGCAGCTACCGGGACGGGGAAGAGACCCAGTACTTC. The encoded protein is CASSYRDGEETQYF. The V gene is TRBV5-1, the J gene TRBJ2-5; tentatively, D is TRBD1 or TRBD2 (5 bases each). Germline values: CDR1 SGHRS, CDR2 YFSETQ. Trimming took 3 bases from V and 3 from J, leaving 12 bases between them. This CDR3 region has 14 residues.

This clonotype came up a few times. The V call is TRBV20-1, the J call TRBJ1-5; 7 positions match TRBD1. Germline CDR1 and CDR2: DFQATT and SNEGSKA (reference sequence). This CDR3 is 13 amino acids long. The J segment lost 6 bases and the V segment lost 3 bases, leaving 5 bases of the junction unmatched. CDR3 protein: CSARNRGGQPQHF. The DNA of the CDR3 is TGCAGTGCTAGGAACAGGGGAGGTCAGCCCCAGCATTTT.

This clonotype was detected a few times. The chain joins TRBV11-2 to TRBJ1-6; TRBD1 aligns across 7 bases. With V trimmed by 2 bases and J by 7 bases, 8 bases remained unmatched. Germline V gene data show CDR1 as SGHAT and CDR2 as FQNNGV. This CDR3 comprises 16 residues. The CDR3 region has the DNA TGTGCCAGCAGCTTATTTTGGACAGGCTGGAATTCACCCCTCCACTTT. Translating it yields CASSLFWTGWNSPLHF.

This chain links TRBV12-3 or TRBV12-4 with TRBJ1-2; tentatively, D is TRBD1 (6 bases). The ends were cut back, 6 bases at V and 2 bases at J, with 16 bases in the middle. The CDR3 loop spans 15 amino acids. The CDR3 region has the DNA TGTGCCAGCAGCCTAGGGGGGACAACCAACTATGGCTACACCTTC. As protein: CASSLGGTTNYGYTF.

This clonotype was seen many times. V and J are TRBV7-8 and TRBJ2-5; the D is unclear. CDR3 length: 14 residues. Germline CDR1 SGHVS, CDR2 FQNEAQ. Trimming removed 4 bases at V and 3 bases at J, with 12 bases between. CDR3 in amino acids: CASSSLLTEETQYF. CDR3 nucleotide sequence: TGTGCCAGCAGCTCTCTACTTACCGAAGAGACCCAGTACTTC. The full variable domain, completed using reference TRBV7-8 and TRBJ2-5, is GAGVSQSPRYKVAKRGQDVALRCDPISGHVSLFWYQQALGQGPEFLTYFQNEAQLDKSGLPSDRFFAERPEGSVSTLKIQRTQQEDSAVYLCASSSLLTEETQYFGPGTRLLVL.

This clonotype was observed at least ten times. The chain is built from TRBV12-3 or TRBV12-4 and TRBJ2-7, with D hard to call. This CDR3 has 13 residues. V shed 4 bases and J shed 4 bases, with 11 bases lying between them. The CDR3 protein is CASSSRLGYEQYF. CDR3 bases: TGTGCCAGCAGTTCCCGACTTGGATACGAGCAGTACTTC.

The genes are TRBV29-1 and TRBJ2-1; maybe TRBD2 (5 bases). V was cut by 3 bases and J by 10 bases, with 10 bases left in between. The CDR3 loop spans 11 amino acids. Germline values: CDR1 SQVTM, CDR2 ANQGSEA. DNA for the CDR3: TGCAGCGTTGACTCCGGCGGGGAGCAGTTCTTC. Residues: CSVDSGGEQFF.

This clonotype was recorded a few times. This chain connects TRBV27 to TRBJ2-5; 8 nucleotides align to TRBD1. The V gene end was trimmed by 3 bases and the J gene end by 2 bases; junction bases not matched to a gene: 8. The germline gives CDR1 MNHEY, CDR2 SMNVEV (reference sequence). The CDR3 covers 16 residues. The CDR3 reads CASSFYGTGHQETQYF. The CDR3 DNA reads TGTGCCAGCAGTTTTTACGGGACAGGTCATCAAGAGACCCAGTACTTC.

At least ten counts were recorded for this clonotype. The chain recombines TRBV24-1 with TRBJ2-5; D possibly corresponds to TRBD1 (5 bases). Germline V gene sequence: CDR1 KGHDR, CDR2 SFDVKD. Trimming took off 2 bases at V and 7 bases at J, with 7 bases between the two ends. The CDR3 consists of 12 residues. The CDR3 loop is CATSDYRGTQYF. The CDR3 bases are TGTGCCACCAGTGATTATAGGGGGACCCAGTACTTC.

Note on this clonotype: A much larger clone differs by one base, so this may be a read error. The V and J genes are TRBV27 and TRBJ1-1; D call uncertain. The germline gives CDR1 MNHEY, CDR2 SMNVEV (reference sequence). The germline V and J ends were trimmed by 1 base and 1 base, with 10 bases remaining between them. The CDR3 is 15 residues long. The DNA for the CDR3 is TGTGCCAGCAGTTTATGGGAGCAGTCGAACACTGAAGCTTTCTTT. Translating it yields CASSLWEQSNTEAFF.

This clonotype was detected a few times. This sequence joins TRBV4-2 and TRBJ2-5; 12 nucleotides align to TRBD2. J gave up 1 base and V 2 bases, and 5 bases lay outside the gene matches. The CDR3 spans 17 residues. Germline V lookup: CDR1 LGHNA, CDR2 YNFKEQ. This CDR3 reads CASSQYGLAGPQETQYF. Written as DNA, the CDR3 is TGTGCCAGCAGCCAATATGGACTAGCGGGGCCCCAAGAGACCCAGTACTTC.

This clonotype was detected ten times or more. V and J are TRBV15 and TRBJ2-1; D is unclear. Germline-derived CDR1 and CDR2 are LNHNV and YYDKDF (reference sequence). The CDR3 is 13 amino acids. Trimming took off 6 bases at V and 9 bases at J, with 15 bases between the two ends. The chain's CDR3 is CATSSFPRSEQFF. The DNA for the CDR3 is TGTGCCACCAGTTCCTTCCCCCGGAGTGAGCAGTTCTTC.

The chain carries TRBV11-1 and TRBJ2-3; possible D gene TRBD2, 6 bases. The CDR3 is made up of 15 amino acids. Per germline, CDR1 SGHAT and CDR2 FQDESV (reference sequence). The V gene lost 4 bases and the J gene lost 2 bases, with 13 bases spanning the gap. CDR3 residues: CASSYGGSFTDTQYF. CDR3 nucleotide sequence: TGTGCCAGCAGCTACGGGGGTTCCTTCACAGATACGCAGTATTTT.

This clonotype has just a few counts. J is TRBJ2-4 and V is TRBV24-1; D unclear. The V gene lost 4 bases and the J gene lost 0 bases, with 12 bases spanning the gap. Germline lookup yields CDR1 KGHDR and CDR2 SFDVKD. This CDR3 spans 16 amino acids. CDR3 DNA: TGTGCCACCAGTGAACCCCACACCCTAGCCAAAAACATTCAGTACTTC. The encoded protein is CATSEPHTLAKNIQYF.

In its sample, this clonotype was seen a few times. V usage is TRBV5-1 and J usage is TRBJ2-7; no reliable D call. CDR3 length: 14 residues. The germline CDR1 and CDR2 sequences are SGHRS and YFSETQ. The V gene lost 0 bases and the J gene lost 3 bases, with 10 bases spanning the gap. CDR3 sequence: CASSLGGAHYEQYV. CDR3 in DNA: TGCGCCAGCAGCTTGGGAGGAGCCCACTACGAGCAGTACGTC.

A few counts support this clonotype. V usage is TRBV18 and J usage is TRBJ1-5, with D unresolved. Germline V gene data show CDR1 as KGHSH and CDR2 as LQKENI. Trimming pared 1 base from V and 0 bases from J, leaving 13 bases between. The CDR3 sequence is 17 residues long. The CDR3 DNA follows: TGTGCCAGCTCACCACGGCCGTCTCACAATAGCAATCAGCCCCAGCATTTT. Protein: CASSPRPSHNSNQPQHF. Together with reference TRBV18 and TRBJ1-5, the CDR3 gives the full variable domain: NAGVMQNPRHLVRRRGQEARLRCSPMKGHSHVYWYRQLPEEGLKFMVYLQKENIIDESGMPKERFSAEFPKEGPSILRIQQVVRGDSAAYFCASSPRPSHNSNQPQHFGDGTRLSIL.